This TCR beta chain came from a study of response to subunit inactivated influenza vaccine. Germline CDR1 is SQVTM and CDR2 is ANQGSEA. The CDR3 extends over 13 amino acids. Trimming stripped 4 bases from V and 7 bases from J, with 14 bases between. There are many counts of this clonotype. Its antigen is unknown. TCRdb itself ran the RT-PCR reads through MiXCR, one entry per CDR3 protein. There are roughly 170,000 distinct CDR3 sequences in the sample; around a tenth occur only once, and roughly a tenth lies in the top ten. Notes on the study in general: That few new T cells are recruited by each seasonal influenza vaccination was the authors' suggestion.

This sequence originates from a man aged 45-60 years who received an inactivated influenza vaccine. Sequencing used non-naive T cells sorted from PBMCs, obtained on the day of vaccination. This chain links TRBV29-1 with TRBJ2-1; D is perhaps TRBD2 (5 bases). The chain's CDR3 is CSVGGISRNEQFF. The CDR3 nucleotides read TGCAGCGTTGGAGGGATTTCCAGAAATGAGCAGTTCTTC.